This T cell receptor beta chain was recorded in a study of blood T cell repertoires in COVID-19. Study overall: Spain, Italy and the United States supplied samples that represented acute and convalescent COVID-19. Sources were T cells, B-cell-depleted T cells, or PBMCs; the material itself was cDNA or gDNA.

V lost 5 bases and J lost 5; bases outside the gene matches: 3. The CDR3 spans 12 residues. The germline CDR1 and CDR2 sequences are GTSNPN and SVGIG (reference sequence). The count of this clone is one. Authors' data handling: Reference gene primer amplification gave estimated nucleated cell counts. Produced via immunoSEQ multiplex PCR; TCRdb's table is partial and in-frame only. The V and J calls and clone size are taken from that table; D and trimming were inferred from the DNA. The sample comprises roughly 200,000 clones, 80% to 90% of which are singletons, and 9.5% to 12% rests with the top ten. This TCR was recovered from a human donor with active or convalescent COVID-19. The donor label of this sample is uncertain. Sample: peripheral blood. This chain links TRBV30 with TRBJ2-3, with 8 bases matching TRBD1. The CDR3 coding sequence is TGTGCCTGGGCGACAGGGGTAGATACGCAGTATTTT. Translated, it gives CAWATGVDTQYF.